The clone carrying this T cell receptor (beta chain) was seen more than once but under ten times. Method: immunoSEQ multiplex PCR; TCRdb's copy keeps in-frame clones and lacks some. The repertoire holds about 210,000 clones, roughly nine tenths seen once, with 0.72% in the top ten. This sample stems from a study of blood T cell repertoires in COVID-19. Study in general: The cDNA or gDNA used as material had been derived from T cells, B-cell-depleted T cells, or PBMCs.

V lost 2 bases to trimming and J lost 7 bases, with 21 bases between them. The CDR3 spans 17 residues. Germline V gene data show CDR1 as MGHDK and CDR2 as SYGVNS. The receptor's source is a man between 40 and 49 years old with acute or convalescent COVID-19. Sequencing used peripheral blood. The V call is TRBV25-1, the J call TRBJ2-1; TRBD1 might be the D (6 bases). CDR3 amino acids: CASSEGFRNSRGNEQFF. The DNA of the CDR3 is TGTGCCAGCAGTGAAGGTTTTAGGAATTCTAGGGGGAATGAGCAGTTCTTC.